A selection of T cell receptor beta chains follows, all from one sample in a study of cytomegalovirus exposure and HLA in healthy donors. Assay used: immunoSEQ multiplex PCR; TCRdb lists only in-frame clones, some missing. The sample lists fewer than 200,000 clones; about three quarters were seen once. What was sequenced was PBMCs. The receptors shown here come from a man between 35 and 55 years old in good health and CMV-seronegative. Both conserved end residues are part of each CDR3. Each record gives: V gene, clone size, D gene, J gene, CDR3 protein, CDR3 DNA. A D gene is named only where the DNA matches it firmly. Rows may omit the clone size; those that give it use once, few, many or a size class.

>TRBV19|.|TRBD1|TRBJ2-3
CASSSLDRGPVADSTDTQYF
TGTGCCAGTAGTTCCCTGGACAGGGGACCTGTAGCGGATAGCACAGATACGCAGTATTTT
>TRBV5-6|.|TRBD1|TRBJ1-6
CASSYGTGVNSPLHF
TGTGCCAGCTCCTACGGGACAGGGGTAAATTCACCCCTCCACTTT
>TRBV6-5|.|.|TRBJ1-3
CASSYSTGSSGNTIYF
TGTGCCAGCAGTTACTCGACGGGGAGCTCTGGAAACACCATATATTTT
>TRBV9|.|.|TRBJ1-1
CASSVATGNTEAFF
TGTGCCAGCAGCGTAGCAACAGGGAACACTGAAGCTTTCTTT
>TRBV9|.|.|TRBJ2-7
CASSVVIGLIYEQYF
TGTGCCAGCAGCGTAGTAATAGGACTCATCTACGAGCAGTACTTC
>TRBV2|.|.|TRBJ1-2
CASSEIINYGYTF
TGTGCCAGCAGTGAAATCATTAACTATGGCTACACCTTC
>TRBV5-1|.|TRBD2|TRBJ2-2
CASSLETSGNTGELFF
TGCGCCAGCAGCTTGGAGACTAGCGGGAACACCGGGGAGCTGTTTTTT
>TRBV4-3|.|TRBD1|TRBJ2-7
CASSPRQGHEQYF
TGCGCCAGCAGCCCTCGACAGGGCCACGAGCAGTACTTC
>TRBV6-1|.|TRBD1|TRBJ1-5
CASSVDRVGQPQHF
TGTGCCAGCAGTGTTGACAGGGTGGGTCAGCCCCAGCATTTT
>TRBV27|.|TRBD1|TRBJ1-1
CASSWDRVNTEAFF
TGTGCCAGCAGCTGGGACAGGGTGAACACTGAAGCTTTCTTT
>TRBV6-1|.|.|TRBJ1-4
CASLQSINEKLFF
TGTGCCAGCCTACAGTCAATTAATGAAAAACTGTTTTTT
>TRBV2|.|.|TRBJ2-3
CASSEQGGSDTQYF
TGTGCCAGCAGTGAACAGGGGGGATCAGATACGCAGTATTTT
>TRBV7-7|.|.|TRBJ1-2
CASSFSNHSGDPNYGYTF
TGTGCCAGCAGCTTTAGCAACCATTCAGGGGACCCTAACTATGGCTACACCTTC
>TRBV10-3|.|.|TRBJ2-7
CAISESPSEQYF
TGTGCCATCAGCGAAAGCCCCTCCGAGCAGTACTTC
>TRBV7-2|.|TRBD1|TRBJ2-2
CAISGQGVLGELFF
TGTGCCATTTCGGGACAGGGAGTCCTCGGGGAGCTGTTTTTT
>TRBV5-1|.|.|TRBJ2-4
CASREGEGKNIQYF
TGCGCCAGCCGAGAGGGCGAGGGCAAAAACATTCAGTACTTC
>TRBV7-9|.|.|TRBJ1-5
CASSLESGTNQPQHF
TGTGCCAGCAGCTTAGAAAGCGGGACCAATCAGCCCCAGCATTTT
>TRBV6-1|.|.|TRBJ2-7
CASSELAYEQYF
TGTGCCAGCAGTGAACTAGCCTACGAGCAGTACTTC
>TRBV14|.|TRBD2|TRBJ2-3
CASSQSGGSTDTQYF
TGTGCCAGCAGCCAGAGCGGGGGTAGCACAGATACGCAGTATTTT
>TRBV10-3|few|.|TRBJ1-1
CAISESVRGTAEAFF
TGTGCCATCAGTGAGTCGGTCCGGGGGACGGCTGAAGCTTTCTTT
>TRBV19|.|TRBD1|TRBJ2-3
CASDADRGLSPDTQYF
TGTGCCAGTGACGCCGACAGGGGGCTTTCCCCAGATACGCAGTATTTT
>TRBV19|.|.|TRBJ1-1
CASSIPQDREAFF
TGTGCCAGTAGTATCCCTCAGGACAGAGAAGCTTTCTTT
>TRBV29-1|.|TRBD1|TRBJ1-1
CSARQGGSEAFF
TGCAGCGCAAGACAGGGGGGGTCTGAAGCTTTCTTT
>TRBV10-3|.|.|TRBJ2-7
CAISGGLTHEQYF
TGTGCCATCAGCGGCGGACTTACCCACGAGCAGTACTTC
>TRBV7-2|.|.|TRBJ2-1
CASSLGFGQSEQFF
TGTGCCAGCAGCCTGGGGTTTGGACAGAGTGAGCAGTTCTTC
>TRBV6-5|.|.|TRBJ2-7
CASSSVPRGNYEQYF
TGTGCCAGCAGTTCCGTACCCCGGGGAAACTACGAACAGTACTTC
>TRBV19|.|TRBD1|TRBJ2-6
CASSDDRGLTGANVLTF
TGTGCCAGTAGTGATGACAGGGGATTAACTGGGGCCAACGTCCTGACTTTC
>TRBV4-2|once|.|TRBJ2-1
CASSQEGGTPYNEQFF
TGTGCCAGCAGCCAAGAGGGCGGGACCCCCTACAATGAGCAGTTCTTC
>TRBV4-3|.|.|TRBJ1-1
CASSQDFPWTDNTEAFF
TGCGCCAGCAGCCAAGATTTCCCCTGGACAGATAACACTGAAGCTTTCTTT
>TRBV4-3|.|.|TRBJ1-1
CASSQDGVNTEAFF
TGCGCCAGCAGCCAAGACGGGGTGAACACTGAAGCTTTCTTT
>TRBV11-2|.|TRBD2|TRBJ2-2
CASTPRRLAGYTGELFF
TGTGCCAGCACCCCCCGCCGGCTAGCGGGGTACACCGGGGAGCTGTTTTTT
>TRBV11-2|.|.|TRBJ1-1
CASSSDRIYTEAFF
TGTGCCAGCAGCTCTGACAGGATTTACACTGAAGCTTTCTTT
>TRBV5-4|.|.|TRBJ2-7
CASRVDPGSYEQYF
TGTGCCAGCAGAGTTGATCCGGGTTCCTACGAGCAGTACTTC
>TRBV5-8|.|.|TRBJ2-6
CASSRGTKWGANVLTF
TGTGCCAGCAGCCGGGGGACGAAGTGGGGGGCCAACGTCCTGACTTTC
>TRBV19|.|TRBD1|TRBJ2-1
CAGDSYNEQFF
TGTGCTGGGGACAGCTACAATGAGCAGTTCTTC
>TRBV2|.|TRBD1|TRBJ2-7
CASSTAGQGTYEQYF
TGTGCCAGCAGCACAGCGGGACAGGGAACCTACGAGCAGTACTTC
>TRBV7-2|.|TRBD1|TRBJ2-7
CASSSWPGTVSYEQYF
TGTGCCAGCAGCTCGTGGCCAGGGACAGTCTCCTACGAGCAGTACTTC
>TRBV29-1|.|TRBD2|TRBJ2-7
CSVAGTSGSFVWYEQYF
TGCAGCGTTGCGGGGACTAGCGGGAGTTTTGTTTGGTACGAGCAGTACTTC
>TRBV2|.|TRBD1|TRBJ1-1
CASNRGMNTEAFF
TGTGCCAGCAACAGGGGTATGAACACTGAAGCTTTCTTT
>TRBV7-9|.|.|TRBJ1-2
CASSISGVSNYGYTF
TGTGCCAGCAGCATCTCGGGGGTTTCTAACTATGGCTACACCTTC
>TRBV15|.|TRBD1|TRBJ1-2
CATSRVGEGQGEYGYTF
TGTGCCACCAGCAGAGTAGGAGAGGGACAGGGGGAGTATGGCTACACCTTC